The T cell receptor beta chain under discussion was sequenced for a study of blood T cell repertoires in COVID-19. Study details: Samples taken during acute and convalescent COVID-19 were collected in the United States, Italy and Spain. Sources were T cells, B-cell-depleted T cells, or PBMCs; the material itself was cDNA or gDNA.

This clone came up once. The same CDR3 arises from other DNA sequences in this sample as well. Germline-derived CDR1 and CDR2 are SGHRS and YFSETQ. This CDR3 is 12 amino acids long. V was clipped by 4 bases and J by 6 bases, with 8 bases between them. In the study's own analysis: Estimated nucleated cell counts came from reference gene primer amplification. Data came from immunoSEQ multiplex PCR; TCRdb stores just in-frame clones and leaves some out. The V and J calls and clone size were taken over from that table, and D and trimming were inferred from the DNA. Of fewer than 150,000 clones in the sample, around 85% were seen once.

The receptor's source is a man aged 45-65 years with acute or convalescent COVID-19. This chain links TRBV5-1 with TRBJ1-5; D not certain. The sample comprised peripheral blood. The CDR3 nucleotides are TGCGCCAGCAGCGAGAGAGGTCAGCCCCAGCATTTT. As protein: CASSERGQPQHF.